The count of the clone carrying this T cell receptor beta chain is one. Its antigen is not identified. This CDR3 has 15 amino acids. The V and J ends lost 3 bases and 0 bases respectively, with 7 bases between them. In germline, CDR1 is SGDLS, CDR2 YYNGEE. Alongside a J-beta primer mix, a sample-barcoded 5' primer served in a second PCR lasting roughly 6 to 11 cycles. TCRdb re-called the 5' RACE reads through MiXCR, storing one row per CDR3 protein. Here the sample spans about 690,000 distinct CDR3 sequences, around 38% being singletons. These data come from a study of blood T cells in healthy people across ages. As for the study in general: About one barcoded beta molecule per two T cells was captured by template switching. Regarding the study as a whole: Changes in expanded clonotypes were possibly confounded, as the CMV status of donors was unknown. While age rose, TCR beta diversity per million T cells dropped in a roughly linear way.

This rearrangement joins TRBV9 to TRBJ2-6; unclear D gene. The material sequenced was blood. The sequence derives from an elderly man in good health. The CDR3, as DNA: TGTGCCAGCAGCGGAGATAGCTCTGGGGCCAACGTCCTGACTTTC. Translating gives CASSGDSSGANVLTF.